These 30 T cell receptor beta chains were all obtained from the same sample, sequenced in a study of cytomegalovirus exposure and HLA in healthy donors. PCR used 60 Vbeta primers and 13 Jbeta primers. Here immunoSEQ multiplex PCR was the method, and the copy in TCRdb shows in-frame clones only, minus some. The sample carries approximately 100,000 clones, roughly 79% recorded once. The specimen sequenced was PBMCs. These receptors all come from a man in his 60s in good health and CMV-seropositive.

This clone was counted only a few times. The V gene is TRBV7-2, the J gene TRBJ1-6; the match to TRBD1 covers 7 bases. Trimming took 5 bases from V and 7 from J; bases not matched to a gene: 5. This CDR3 comprises 14 residues. Per germline, CDR1 SGHTA and CDR2 FQGNSA. The CDR3 DNA reads as TGTGCCAGCAGCACGGGACAGAAAAATTCACCCCTCCACTTT. This encodes CASSTGQKNSPLHF. The variable domain in full, with the rest retrieved from reference TRBV7-2 and TRBJ1-6, is GAGVSQSPSNKVTEKGKDVELRCDPISGHTALYWYRQSLGQGLEFLIYFQGNSAPDKSGLPSDRFSAERTGGSVSTLTIQRTQQEDSAVYLCASSTGQKNSPLHFGNGTRLTVT.

There are a few counts of this clone. Other DNA sequences of this sample code for an identical CDR3. The rearrangement joins TRBV27 to TRBJ1-2; 7 bases are shared with TRBD1. Germline loops: CDR1 MNHEY, CDR2 SMNVEV (reference sequence). The CDR3 spans 13 residues. The junction had 2 bases not matched to a gene; V was cut back by 3 bases and J by 4 bases. DNA of the CDR3: TGTGCCAGCAGTTTGGGACAGAGCTATGGCTACACCTTC. Translated: CASSLGQSYGYTF.

This chain links TRBV7-9 with TRBJ2-1, with 7 bases identical to TRBD1. The J segment lost 3 bases and the V segment lost 6 bases, leaving 2 bases of the junction unmatched. The CDR3 is 13 residues long. Germline V lookup: CDR1 SEHNR, CDR2 FQNEAQ (reference sequence). The CDR3 DNA sequence: TGTGCCAGCAGACGGGACAGCTACAATGAGCAGTTCTTC. It specifies CASRRDSYNEQFF.

The rearrangement uses TRBV11-2 and TRBJ1-5; 8 bases match TRBD1. With V trimmed by 6 bases and J by 6 bases, 4 bases remained unmatched. Germline V CDR1 and CDR2: SGHAT, FQNNGV. This CDR3 contains 13 residues. The DNA of the CDR3 is TGTGCCAGCAGTACCCAGGGGGCTCAGCCCCAGCATTTT. Translated: CASSTQGAQPQHF.

The sample holds a few counts of this clone. The chain joins TRBV12-5 to TRBJ1-3, with D maybe TRBD1 (5 bases). Germline values: CDR1 LGHNT, CDR2 FRNRAP. V dropped 6 bases and J dropped 9 bases, with 15 bases sitting between them. This CDR3 is built from 13 residues. Here the CDR3 reads CASGPEGLGTIYF. Written as DNA, the CDR3 is TGTGCTAGTGGCCCGGAGGGGTTGGGCACCATATATTTT.

The rearrangement links TRBV27 to TRBJ2-5, with D perhaps TRBD2 (7 bases). There are 15 residues in the CDR3. The V gene lost 2 bases and the J gene lost 5 bases, with 15 bases spanning the gap. Looked up from germline, CDR1 is MNHEY and CDR2 is SMNVEV (reference sequence). CDR3 protein: CASSLRGGHGETQYF. The CDR3 nucleotides read TGTGCCAGCAGTTTAAGGGGGGGGCACGGGGAGACCCAGTACTTC.

At least ten counts were recorded for this clone. This sequence joins TRBV12-5 and TRBJ2-7, with 8 bases aligning to TRBD2. In germline, CDR1 is LGHNT, CDR2 FRNRAP. Losses at the gene ends were 1 base for V and 5 bases for J; bases not matched to a gene: 7. This CDR3 contains 15 residues. As DNA, the CDR3 is TGTGCTAGTGGTTTGGGGGTAGCGGGGAGCGACGAGCAGTACTTC. Its protein product is CASGLGVAGSDEQYF. Together with reference TRBV12-5 and TRBJ2-7, the CDR3 gives the full variable domain: DARVTQTPRHKVTEMGQEVTMRCQPILGHNTVFWYRQTMMQGLELLAYFRNRAPLDDSGMPKDRFSAEMPDATLATLKIQPSEPRDSAVYFCASGLGVAGSDEQYFGPGTRLTVT.

This clone was detected once. The chain uses TRBV2 and TRBJ2-5; maybe TRBD1 (5 bases). The length of the CDR3 is 13 residues. Germline V CDR1 and CDR2: SNHLY, FYNNEI. V lost 10 bases to trimming and J lost 3 bases, with 15 bases between them. The CDR3 DNA follows: TGTGCCACCATGGGGCCGATCAAAGAGACCCAGTACTTC. This translates into CATMGPIKETQYF.

The chain recombines TRBV6-1 with TRBJ1-1; D is ambiguous. The CDR3 totals 15 residues. V lost 2 bases to trimming and J lost 2 bases, with 12 bases between them. Germline CDR1 is MNHNS and CDR2 is SASEGT. The CDR3 DNA is TGTGCCAGCAGTGAACTTGGGTCAGGCAACACTGAAGCTTTCTTT. It encodes CASSELGSGNTEAFF.

The chain carries TRBV7-2 and TRBJ2-5; 9 nucleotides align to TRBD1. J lost 5 bases, V lost 5 bases, and 15 bases had no gene match. Per germline, CDR1 SGHTA and CDR2 FQGNSA. CDR3 length: 17 residues. The CDR3 DNA reads TGTGCCAGCAGCCCCGTCCGTACGACAGGGGGATGGGAGACCCAGTACTTC. It translates to CASSPVRTTGGWETQYF. The whole variable domain, filled in from reference TRBV7-2 and TRBJ2-5, reads GAGVSQSPSNKVTEKGKDVELRCDPISGHTALYWYRQSLGQGLEFLIYFQGNSAPDKSGLPSDRFSAERTGGSVSTLTIQRTQQEDSAVYLCASSPVRTTGGWETQYFGPGTRLLVL.

This clone has only one observation. This chain joins TRBV18 and TRBJ2-2, with D tentatively TRBD2 (6 bases). The CDR3 has 14 amino acids. Germline lookup yields CDR1 KGHSH and CDR2 LQKENI. Trimming took 6 bases from V and 5 from J, leaving 13 bases between them. The CDR3 region is CASSQFGGTGELFF. In nucleotides, the CDR3 is TGTGCCAGCTCTCAATTCGGGGGAACCGGGGAGCTGTTTTTT.

The J gene is TRBJ2-7, the V gene TRBV7-9; 11 bases are shared with TRBD1. Trimming at V came to 6 bases and at J to 6 bases, leaving 4 bases not matched to a gene. Germline V gene data show CDR1 as SEHNR and CDR2 as FQNEAQ (reference sequence). The CDR3 runs 13 residues. CDR3 protein: CASRRDRGSEQYF. In DNA form, the CDR3 reads TGTGCCAGCAGACGGGACAGGGGGAGCGAGCAGTACTTC.

The genes are TRBV19 and TRBJ2-5, with 10 bases matching TRBD1. This CDR3 comprises 16 residues. Germline trimming cut 5 bases from V and 3 bases from J; bases unmatched to any gene: 9. Germline values: CDR1 LNHDA, CDR2 SQIVND (reference sequence). CDR3 sequence (DNA): TGTGCCAGTAGTCCTTTCTGGGACAGGGGTGAAGAGACCCAGTACTTC. Its protein product is CASSPFWDRGEETQYF.

Here the CDR3 DNA reads TGTGCCAGCAGCTACCTCGGAGGCGAGCAGTACTTC. This gives the protein CASSYLGGEQYF. The chain couples TRBV6-1 to TRBJ2-7; possibly TRBD2 for D (5 bases). The CDR3 totals 12 residues. Germline CDR1 MNHNS, CDR2 SASEGT. Deletions cut 6 bases from V and 6 bases from J, with 12 bases between.

This clone was counted once. This chain links TRBV5-1 with TRBJ2-1, with D possibly being TRBD1 (6 bases). The length of the CDR3 is 13 residues. Trimming took 0 bases from V and 9 from J, leaving 10 bases between them. Germline CDR1 and CDR2: SGHRS and YFSETQ. This CDR3 is CASSLAGVGEQFF. The CDR3 nucleotides read TGCGCCAGCAGCTTGGCAGGGGTTGGTGAGCAGTTCTTC.

The chain employs TRBV5-1 and TRBJ2-5; no reliable D call. There are 11 residues in the CDR3. Looked up from germline, CDR1 is SGHRS and CDR2 is YFSETQ. The ends were cut back, 5 bases at V and 5 bases at J, with 7 bases in the middle. The DNA for the CDR3 is TGCGCCAGCAGTTACGGGGAGACCCAGTACTTC. As protein: CASSYGETQYF.

The V call is TRBV15, the J call TRBJ1-4; tentative D call: TRBD1 (6 bases). The CDR3 totals 13 residues. CDR1 is LNHNV and CDR2 is YYDKDF in the germline V gene (reference sequence). Trimming cost V 9 bases and J 4 bases, with 12 bases left between them. This CDR3 reads CATRGHINEKLFF. CDR3 nucleotide sequence: TGTGCCACACGGGGACACATTAATGAAAAACTGTTTTTT.

The chain couples TRBV9 to TRBJ2-3, with 7 nucleotides matching TRBD1. The V and J ends lost 5 bases and 5 bases, in that order; junction bases with no gene match: 5. The CDR3 is made up of 13 amino acids. Germline lookup yields CDR1 SGDLS and CDR2 YYNGEE. CDR3 region: CASSENRGDTQYF. The CDR3 nucleotides are TGTGCCAGCAGTGAAAACAGGGGAGATACGCAGTATTTT.

DNA of the CDR3: TGTGCCAGCATGGGAGGACGGAGGGTTGAGCCCCAGCATTTT. It specifies CASMGGRRVEPQHF. The chain combines TRBV12-1 with TRBJ1-5. TRBV12-1 counts as a pseudogene. This CDR3 spans 14 amino acids.

The chain uses TRBV7-9 and TRBJ1-1, with TRBD1 matching 7 bases. This CDR3 has 13 amino acids. Germline CDR1 SEHNR, CDR2 FQNEAQ (reference sequence). Trimming at V came to 3 bases and at J to 3 bases, leaving 1 base not matched to a gene. DNA for the CDR3: TGTGCCAGCAGCTTCGACAGGGACACTGAAGCTTTCTTT. This translates into CASSFDRDTEAFF.

The J gene is TRBJ1-6, the V gene TRBV18, with D perhaps TRBD1 (5 bases). Germline values: CDR1 KGHSH, CDR2 LQKENI. V shed 3 bases and J shed 7 bases, with 10 bases lying between them. The CDR3 has 14 amino acids. The CDR3 DNA follows: TGTGCCAGCTCACCCTTGACAGACAATTCACCCCTCCACTTT. It yields the protein CASSPLTDNSPLHF.

The chain carries TRBV5-1 and TRBJ2-1; TRBD2 might be the D (5 bases). Trimming took off 4 bases at V and 8 bases at J, with 16 bases between the two ends. Germline CDR1 and CDR2: SGHRS and YFSETQ. The CDR3 runs to 14 residues. CDR3 residues: CASSRGLSRDEQFF. In DNA form, the CDR3 reads TGCGCCAGCAGCAGAGGACTTAGTAGGGATGAGCAGTTCTTC.

DNA for the CDR3: TGTGCCAGCTCACCTAATGAGCACGAGCAGTACTTC. Translation gives CASSPNEHEQYF. The J gene is TRBJ2-7, the V gene TRBV18; D is uncertain. CDR1 KGHSH and CDR2 LQKENI come from the germline V gene. With 3 bases removed from V and 5 bases from J, the gap between germline ends came to 8 bases. The CDR3 covers 12 residues.

V and J are TRBV5-6 and TRBJ1-1, with TRBD1 matching over 9 bases. J was trimmed by 3 bases and V by 4 bases; bases with no gene match: 10. CDR1 is SGHDT and CDR2 is YYEEEE in the germline V gene. The CDR3 is 16 amino acids. CDR3 bases: TGTGCCAGCAGCGACCGGGACAGGGAGTATTACACTGAAGCTTTCTTT. Amino acid sequence: CASSDRDREYYTEAFF.

DNA for the CDR3: TGTGCCAGCAGTGTCCAGGGGGGCCCCTCCTACGAGCAGTACTTC. It encodes CASSVQGGPSYEQYF. The gene calls are TRBV2 and TRBJ2-5, with D perhaps TRBD1 (7 bases). The J call may be in error: the DNA end matches TRBJ2-7 better. The V gene's germline CDR1 is SNHLY and CDR2 FYNNEI. This CDR3 is built from 15 residues.

The chain employs TRBV7-2 and TRBJ2-5, with TRBD1 matching over 8 bases. Germline-derived CDR1 and CDR2 are SGHTA and FQGNSA. The length of the CDR3 is 15 residues. V was clipped by 2 bases and J by 6 bases; unmatched bases: 8. The CDR3 reads CASSLRRQGAKTQYF. As DNA, the CDR3 is TGTGCCAGCAGCTTAAGGCGGCAGGGGGCTAAGACCCAGTACTTC.

This chain's CDR3 is CASSLPLTTLHF. The CDR3 coding sequence is TGTGCCAGCAGTTTACCTTTGACAACCCTCCACTTT. The rearrangement joins TRBV28 to TRBJ1-6; no clear D. The V and J ends lost 2 bases and 14 bases respectively, with 10 bases between them. Germline CDR1 is MDHEN and CDR2 is SYDVKM. CDR3 size: 12 residues.

This clone was observed once. The chain links TRBV7-8 to TRBJ2-5, with 8 nucleotides matching TRBD2. Germline V gives CDR1 SGHVS, CDR2 FQNEAQ. The CDR3 has 16 residues. V lost 0 bases to trimming and J lost 11 bases; unmatched junction nucleotides: 14. The DNA of the CDR3 is TGTGCCAGCAGCTTAGCGTATAGCGGGGCCCCCGGGGAGCAGTACTTC. Encoded protein: CASSLAYSGAPGEQYF.

The V and J genes are TRBV7-8 and TRBJ2-5; possibly TRBD1 for D (6 bases). V was clipped by 5 bases and J by 1 base, with 17 bases between them. CDR1 is SGHVS and CDR2 is FQNEAQ in the germline V gene. The CDR3 is 16 amino acids. CDR3 residues: CASSATRGSFQETQYF. The CDR3 nucleotides are TGTGCCAGCAGCGCAACTAGGGGGAGTTTCCAAGAGACCCAGTACTTC.

This rearrangement joins TRBV27 to TRBJ2-4; 9 bases agree with TRBD1. The CDR3 runs to 12 residues. The germline CDR1 and CDR2 sequences are MNHEY and SMNVEV (reference sequence). V lost 6 bases to trimming and J lost 8 bases; unmatched junction nucleotides: 2. CDR3 DNA: TGTGCCAGCAGGGGGGACAGGGACATTCAGTACTTC. Amino acids: CASRGDRDIQYF.